These 2 T cell receptor beta chains were all obtained from the same sample, sequenced in a study of blood T cell repertoires in COVID-19. TCRdb keeps only in-frame clones here, not all; method: immunoSEQ multiplex PCR. The table lists roughly 250,000 clones, approximately 86% of them singletons. The sequenced sample was peripheral blood. These receptors were obtained from a human donor with COVID-19, enrolled during active disease. The donor label of this sample is uncertain.

The V call is TRBV2, the J call TRBJ1-3, with D hard to call. Trimming pared 0 bases from V and 4 bases from J, leaving 13 bases between. CDR3 length: 16 amino acids. CDR1 and CDR2 from the germline V gene are SNHLY and FYNNEI. The CDR3 is CASSEASTQLGNTIYF. CDR3 sequence (DNA): TGTGCCAGCAGTGAAGCGAGCACGCAACTGGGAAACACCATATATTTT.

A single count supports this clone. The sample carries other DNA sequences with the same CDR3. This rearrangement joins TRBV19 to TRBJ2-3, with D possibly being TRBD2 (6 bases). Germline values: CDR1 LNHDA, CDR2 SQIVND (reference sequence). The CDR3 is 14 residues long. The V end was cut by 1 base, the J end by 3 bases, with 8 bases between. CDR3 sequence (DNA): TGTGCCAGTAGTATAGGCCGGGGGACAGATACGCAGTATTTT. It codes for CASSIGRGTDTQYF.